The 17 T cell receptor beta chains reported below all come from one sample, sequenced in a study of T cell changes during pregnancy in multiple sclerosis. Clones were sequenced by immunoSEQ multiplex PCR, and TCRdb holds only the in-frame ones, with some missing. The table has about 99,000 clones, almost 95% seen once. The source was peripheral blood, collected after pregnancy. The receptors come from a female donor with multiple sclerosis, enrolled in a pregnancy study.

The chain recombines TRBV11-2 with TRBJ1-1; the D gene is possibly TRBD1 (6 bases). The V end was cut by 3 bases, the J end by 5 bases, with 19 bases between. The CDR3 extends over 16 amino acids. The V gene's germline CDR1 is SGHAT and CDR2 FQNNGV. CDR3 sequence (DNA): TGTGCCAGCAGCTTCCGGCGACAGGCTAGAGGGACTGAAGCTTTCTTT. Encoded protein: CASSFRRQARGTEAFF. The complete variable domain, with remaining parts taken from reference TRBV11-2 and TRBJ1-1, reads EAGVAQSPRYKIIEKRQSVAFWCNPISGHATLYWYQQILGQGPKLLIQFQNNGVVDDSQLPKDRFSAERLKGVDSTLKIQPAKLEDSAVYLCASSFRRQARGTEAFFGQGTRLTVV.

The chain joins TRBV4-1 to TRBJ1-5, with unresolved D. Germline V gene data show CDR1 as MGHRA and CDR2 as YSYEKL. V gave up 0 bases and J gave up 4 bases, with 10 bases separating them. The CDR3 consists of 15 residues. The CDR3 reads CASSQDEAKNQPQHF. The CDR3 coding sequence is TGCGCCAGCAGCCAAGATGAGGCGAAAAATCAGCCCCAGCATTTT.

This chain joins TRBV9 and TRBJ2-2; 8 bases match TRBD2. V was clipped by 0 bases and J by 6 bases; unmatched bases: 7. Germline CDR1 SGDLS, CDR2 YYNGEE. The CDR3 length is 16 residues. The CDR3 sequence: CASSVGPGGAAGELFF. The CDR3 region has the DNA TGTGCCAGCAGCGTAGGGCCGGGGGGGGCCGCCGGGGAGCTGTTTTTT. The full variable domain, completed using reference TRBV9 and TRBJ2-2, is DSGVTQTPKHLITATGQRVTLRCSPRSGDLSVYWYQQSLDQGLQFLIQYYNGEERAKGNILERFSAQQFPDLHSELNLSSLELGDSALYFCASSVGPGGAAGELFFGEGSRLTVL.

V and J are TRBV5-1 and TRBJ1-6; TRBD1 might be the D (5 bases). CDR1 and CDR2 from the germline V gene are SGHRS and YFSETQ. This CDR3 contains 13 residues. The germline V and J ends were trimmed by 3 bases and 8 bases, with 9 bases remaining between them. The CDR3 protein is CASSSQGDSPLHF. The CDR3, as DNA: TGCGCCAGCAGCTCCCAAGGGGATTCACCCCTCCACTTT.

V gene TRBV10-3 combines with J gene TRBJ2-1, with 12 bases lining up with TRBD2. V was clipped by 6 bases and J by 4 bases; unmatched bases: 1. The germline gives CDR1 ENHRY, CDR2 SYGVKD. The CDR3 has 14 residues. The CDR3 protein is CAIRTSGGYNEQFF. The DNA for the CDR3 is TGTGCCATCAGGACTAGCGGGGGATACAATGAGCAGTTCTTC.

This chain connects TRBV28 to TRBJ2-1; 8 bases map to TRBD1. Trimming removed 5 bases from V and 10 bases from J; junction bases left unmatched: 25. Per germline, CDR1 MDHEN and CDR2 SYDVKM. This CDR3 region has 19 residues. Written as DNA, the CDR3 is TGTGCCAGCAGTAACACAGGGGGATACAGGGGTTTCTCTCCCCCGGAGCAGTTCTTC. Encoded protein: CASSNTGGYRGFSPPEQFF.

The rearrangement joins TRBV9 to TRBJ1-1, with 11 bases identical to TRBD1. Germline assignment: CDR1 SGDLS and CDR2 YYNGEE. The V and J ends lost 4 bases and 3 bases, in that order; junction bases with no gene match: 11. The CDR3 consists of 17 residues. CDR3: CASSFGTGGVGDTEAFF. The CDR3 DNA sequence: TGTGCCAGCAGCTTTGGGACAGGGGGAGTCGGGGACACTGAAGCTTTCTTT.

The CDR3 protein is CASSQGDRESYEQYF. Written as DNA, the CDR3 is TGCGCCAGCAGCCAAGGGGACAGGGAATCCTACGAGCAGTACTTC. This chain joins TRBV4-1 and TRBJ2-7; TRBD1 matches 9 bases. Per the germline V gene, CDR1 is MGHRA and CDR2 is YSYEKL. The length of the CDR3 is 15 residues. V lost 1 base to trimming and J lost 1 base; unmatched junction nucleotides: 2.

The chain joins TRBV5-4 to TRBJ2-3, with D possibly matching TRBD2 (6 bases). CDR3 length equals 13 residues. Trimming took 5 bases from V and 3 from J, leaving 10 bases between them. Germline CDR1 reads SGHNT; CDR2 reads YYREEE (reference sequence). CDR3: CASRVGGTDTQYF. DNA of the CDR3: TGTGCCAGCAGGGTGGGGGGTACAGATACGCAGTATTTT.

This clone has only a few counts. V is TRBV5-1 and J is TRBJ1-2; D not certain. CDR3 length: 13 amino acids. Germline CDR1 is SGHRS and CDR2 is YFSETQ. Trimming took off 4 bases at V and 8 bases at J, with 15 bases between the two ends. The CDR3 region has the DNA TGCGCCAGCAGCCACGACGGGGTTGAGGGCTACACCTTC. This translates into CASSHDGVEGYTF.

The CDR3 sequence: CASSLTSGGTYTGELFF. CDR3 coding DNA: TGCGCCAGCAGCCTGACTAGCGGGGGGACCTACACCGGGGAGCTGTTTTTT. The chain joins TRBV5-1 to TRBJ2-2; 13 bases are a match to TRBD2. The V gene end was trimmed by 4 bases and the J gene end by 3 bases; junction bases not matched to a gene: 6. Per the germline V gene, CDR1 is SGHRS and CDR2 is YFSETQ. The CDR3 has 17 residues.

The chain links TRBV13 to TRBJ1-6, with TRBD1 as a possible D gene (5 bases). The CDR3 extends over 14 amino acids. Trimming shortened V by 7 bases and J by 3 bases, and 10 bases separated the two germline ends. Germline CDR1 and CDR2: PRHDT and FYEKMQ (reference sequence). The CDR3 spells CASTQGLYNSPLHF. The CDR3 nucleotides are TGTGCCAGCACCCAGGGCCTCTATAATTCACCCCTCCACTTT.

The chain combines TRBV5-1 with TRBJ2-2, with 10 bases identical to TRBD1. Germline CDR1 is SGHRS and CDR2 is YFSETQ. The junction had 10 bases not matched to a gene; V was cut back by 6 bases and J by 5 bases. This CDR3 is 16 amino acids long. In DNA form, the CDR3 reads TGCGCCAGCACCTTATCGACAGGGGGCTGGACCGGGGAGCTGTTTTTT. This gives the protein CASTLSTGGWTGELFF.

The genes are TRBV9 and TRBJ2-7; TRBD1 matches 10 bases. This CDR3 region has 14 residues. V was clipped by 4 bases and J by 6 bases; unmatched bases: 7. Germline V gene sequence: CDR1 SGDLS, CDR2 YYNGEE. The CDR3 DNA is TGTGCCAGCAGCTCGGGACAGGGGCTTTTCGAGCAGTACTTC. Its protein product is CASSSGQGLFEQYF.

V is TRBV10-3 and J is TRBJ2-2, with 8 bases matching TRBD2. Looked up from germline, CDR1 is ENHRY and CDR2 is SYGVKD. Unmatched junction bases numbered 8, after V lost 8 bases and J lost 3 bases. There are 15 residues in the CDR3. The CDR3 reads CAIPTGRGDTGELFF. CDR3 DNA sequence: TGTGCCATCCCTACAGGGCGGGGGGACACCGGGGAGCTGTTTTTT.

This chain connects TRBV28 to TRBJ2-1, with a possible D match to TRBD2 (6 bases). The length of the CDR3 is 14 residues. The V end lost 1 base, the J end lost 10 bases, and 14 bases lay between the germline ends. Germline CDR1 MDHEN, CDR2 SYDVKM. CDR3 loop: CASSLLGLSLEQFF. The CDR3 bases are TGTGCCAGCAGTTTATTGGGACTCTCCCTGGAGCAGTTCTTC.

The V and J genes are TRBV18 and TRBJ1-1; D is perhaps TRBD1 (6 bases). From germline, CDR1 is KGHSH and CDR2 LQKENI. This CDR3 region has 13 residues. Between the trimmed V and J ends, which lost 6 bases and 8 bases, there was a span of 16 bases. The CDR3 DNA sequence: TGTGCCAGCTCCCTAGGGGGGGTTGAGGAAGCTTTCTTT. It yields the protein CASSLGGVEEAFF.